This TCR beta chain comes out of a study of tumor-infiltrating lymphocytes in primary liver carcinoma. Ten or more counts support this clonotype. V lost 8 bases and J 3 bases, leaving 10 bases between the germline ends. The CDR3 totals 12 residues. The germline CDR1 and CDR2 sequences are MNHEY and SVGAGI. With a constant-region primer, TCR beta cDNA was made from 400 to 550 ng of total RNA. Slightly modified ARM-PCR served as the procedure for the TCR beta libraries. These libraries came from three rounds of nested multiplex PCR. A C-beta reverse primer was combined with TRBV1-TRBV30 forward primers in the first two PCR rounds, and each round had approximately 9 cycles. Via MiXCR, TCRdb re-called the multiplex PCR reads, giving one row per CDR3 protein. The table shows fewer than 400,000 distinct CDR3 sequences, with 58% occurring only once. Researchers drew blood RNA from unsorted whole blood and extracted germline DNA as well.

The chain employs TRBV6-5 and TRBJ1-2, with D unresolved. This clonotype was obtained from a woman aged 25 to 39 with primary liver carcinoma and hepatitis B virus infection. The specimen was peripheral blood. The CDR3 loop is CASFGGYYGYTF. The CDR3 coding sequence is TGTGCCAGCTTTGGAGGGTACTATGGCTACACCTTC.